This T cell receptor beta chain was sequenced in a study of cytomegalovirus exposure and HLA in healthy donors. Remarks on this clone: Its antigen is currently unknown. Other DNA sequences in this specimen translate into the identical CDR3.

CDR3 size: 15 residues. Trimming removed 8 bases from V and 3 bases from J, with 19 bases in between. The germline CDR1 and CDR2 sequences are SEHNR and FQNEAQ (reference sequence). Study conclusions and caveats: The number of N-insertions in an Asian-associated ancestry cluster was reportedly below the 666-donor mean in a later analysis. Some V segments, TRBV6-2 and TRBV6-3 among them, were indistinguishable and were therefore excluded.

Researchers ran the PCR with 60 Vbeta and 13 Jbeta primers. The table came from immunoSEQ multiplex PCR; TCRdb's copy has only in-frame clones and leaves some out. The sample consists of approximately 160,000 clones, over 70% of them appearing once. V is TRBV7-9 and J is TRBJ1-1; a weak D match, TRBD1 (5 bases). Sequencing was done on a sample of PBMCs. The TCR comes from a woman aged 50 to 60 in good health and CMV-seropositive. In DNA form, the CDR3 reads TGTGCCAGCTCCTTCGGGGGTCTCCGCGACACTGAAGCTTTCTTT. Translating gives CASSFGGLRDTEAFF.